This TCR beta chain was captured by sequencing in a study of T cells in Graves' hyperthyroidism and ophthalmopathy. Study-wide points: Ophthalmopathy cases were set apart from stable hyperthyroidism by a 13 V-J model.

As concerns this clonotype: The target antigen is unknown.

The investigators amplified TCR beta CDR3 regions from RNA transcripts. Carried out on the TCR CDR3, a first-round RT-PCR used the HTBI primer set. From the multiplex PCR reads, TCRdb called clonotypes with MiXCR, one entry per CDR3 protein. The profile shows 610,000 or so distinct CDR3 sequences, about 45% of them singletons. With a duration under 2 months, the hyperthyroidism was newly diagnosed in patients aged 18 to 65. Reasons for excluding patients were uncontrolled infection, other autoimmune disease, pregnancy or lactation. The source of this sequence is a woman in her late teens or twenties with Graves' hyperthyroidism. Sequenced material: peripheral blood or thyroid tissue (not recorded which).

CDR3 nucleotides: TGTGCCAGCAGCGGGACTAGCCCCTATGAAGCTTTCTTT. Its translation is CASSGTSPYEAFF. The chain uses TRBV27 and TRBJ1-1; D is perhaps TRBD1 (5 bases). Germline CDR1 MNHEY, CDR2 SMNVEV (reference sequence). This CDR3 has 13 amino acids. Trimming left V 6 bases short and J 7 bases short, with 15 bases between.